This T cell receptor beta chain was observed in a study of CD8+CD57+ T cells in acquired aplastic anemia (dated by TCRdb to the late 2010s). In the study overall: A mean of roughly 3.2 ug of DNA, ranging from about 0.17 to 30 ug, was extracted from sorted CD4+ and CD8+ cells. An average of approximately 10 million reads for CD4+ cells and around 11 million reads for CD8+ cells was obtained from healthy donor samples.

The research as a whole found: CD8+ Simpson's diversity did not differ significantly between patients and healthy controls (P=0.060). Around 27 CD8+ CDR3 sequences were found in both patients and controls but appeared to be highly expressed in patients and within the immunodominant clones of the patients.

This clonotype was found many times. Its antigen has not been determined. It has no much larger one-base neighbor in the sample; base qualities were not kept. Genomic DNA served as template for TCR beta VDJ combination and CDR3 sequence profiling. An Illumina HiSeq 2000 was the platform used for TCR repertoire sequencing. In the original analysis: TRBV/TRBJ rearrangement plots, CDR3 size and DJ length profiles, and Simpson's diversity index were used to evaluate the repertoires. The most abundant DNA sequence in the deep sequencing data was defined as the immunodominant clone. CDR3 amino acid sequences were checked for sharing across subjects and were also compared against the VDJdb database and published repertoires. TCRdb reprocessed the public reads (quality trimming at Q25 with fastp, clone calling with MiXCR) and kept in-frame beta chains. Rows merge per CDR3 protein into single entries with the most common DNA and genes. TCRdb assigned the V and J calls; the authors' analysis was not used. The table for this sample lists hundreds of thousands of distinct CDR3 sequences; around 72% of them were counted only once. 3% to 4.5% of the sample goes to the ten largest clones.

Sequences MNHEY (CDR1) and SMNVEV (CDR2) are obtained from the germline V gene (reference sequence). From the cysteine through the phenylalanine, the CDR3 covers 14 amino acids. Of the read, only the CDR3 DNA is kept; its 42 bases are in frame from base 1. Cut back by 6 bases and 5 bases, the V and J ends lie 11 bases apart. TCR repertoires of sorted CD4+ and CD8+ blood T cells from severe aplastic anemia patients and healthy subjects were deep-sequenced in the study. Ficoll-Paque density gradient centrifugation was used to isolate peripheral blood mononuclear cells. Before DNA was extracted, CD4+ and CD8+ T cells were sorted using either FACS or magnetic beads.

Material: sorted CD4+, CD8+, or CD8+CD57+ T cells (not recorded which) from PBMCs. The chain joins TRBV27 to TRBJ1-6; the D gene assignment is ambiguous. This receptor was obtained from a human donor in good health, serving as a control. This receptor carries the CDR3 CASSTRRDNSPLHF. The DNA sequence is given as TGTGCCAGCAGCACGAGAAGGGATAATTCACCCCTCCACTTT.